This is a list of T cell receptor beta chains from one sample in a study of blood T cell repertoires in COVID-19. Here immunoSEQ multiplex PCR was the method, and the copy in TCRdb shows in-frame clones only, minus some. Here the sample spans roughly 100,000 clones, 89% being singletons. Sequencing input: peripheral blood. Receptor source: a woman aged 80 or older in a cohort sampled during active COVID-19. CDR3s include the opening cysteine and the closing phenylalanine or tryptophan. The D gene is left open where the match is weak. Clone sizes are given selectively: once, few, many, or a class where the clone is expanded.

v_call	clone_size	d_call	j_call	cdr3_aa	cdr3_nt
TRBV5-1	-	TRBD1	TRBJ1-1	CASSYSGGAMNTEAFF	TGCGCCAGCAGCTACTCAGGGGGCGCGATGAACACTGAAGCTTTCTTT
TRBV5-1	few	-	TRBJ2-7	CASSLLQNSYEQYF	TGCGCCAGCAGCTTGTTACAGAACTCCTACGAGCAGTACTTC
TRBV5-6	-	-	TRBJ2-1	CASSLDGGLYNEQFF	TGTGCCAGCAGCTTGGACGGGGGGCTTTACAATGAGCAGTTCTTC
TRBV19	-	TRBD1	TRBJ2-7	CASSPRDSLYEQYF	TGTGCCAGTAGTCCAAGGGACAGTCTATACGAGCAGTACTTC
TRBV6-2/TRBV6-3	-	TRBD2	TRBJ2-3	CASSSQRERADTQYF	TGTGCCAGCAGTTCTCAGCGGGAGAGGGCAGATACGCAGTATTTT
TRBV11-3	-	TRBD1	TRBJ2-1	CASSFDRGGNEQFF	TGTGCCAGCAGCTTTGACAGGGGGGGAAATGAGCAGTTCTTC
TRBV6-5	-	-	TRBJ1-3	CASTTLMSSGNTIYF	TGTGCCAGCACCACCTTGATGAGCTCTGGAAACACCATATATTTT
TRBV6-5	-	-	TRBJ2-5	CASSYSSPRVQETQYF	TGTGCCAGCAGTTACTCGAGTCCGCGGGTCCAGGAGACCCAGTACTTC
TRBV11-1	few	-	TRBJ2-7	CASSFYGYEQYF	TGTGCCAGCAGCTTCTACGGTTACGAGCAGTACTTC
TRBV5-1	-	-	TRBJ1-2	CASSSQGVSYGYTF	TGCGCCAGCAGCTCACAGGGAGTAAGCTATGGCTACACCTTC
TRBV7-9	-	TRBD1	TRBJ2-1	CASSLGDRVYNEQFF	TGTGCCAGCAGCTTAGGGGACAGGGTATACAATGAGCAGTTCTTC
TRBV3-1/TRBV3-2	-	-	TRBJ1-2	CASSQVQDYGYTF	TGTGCCAGCAGCCAAGTCCAGGACTATGGCTACACCTTC
TRBV15	-	-	TRBJ1-1	CATRKGGEAFF	TGTGCCACCAGGAAAGGAGGTGAAGCTTTCTTT
TRBV7-7	-	-	TRBJ2-1	CASSLSGGPYNEQFF	TGTGCTAGCAGCTTATCGGGGGGCCCCTACAATGAGCAGTTCTTC
TRBV5-5	-	TRBD2	TRBJ2-3	CASSLLAESTDTQYF	TGTGCCAGCAGCCTTCTAGCGGAGAGCACAGATACGCAGTATTTT
TRBV5-1	-	TRBD2	TRBJ2-7	CASSPTLLAGGGEQYF	TGCGCCAGCAGCCCTACCCTACTAGCGGGAGGAGGCGAGCAGTACTTC
TRBV19	-	TRBD2	TRBJ2-7	CASSETSGTPLFAYEQYF	TGTGCCAGTAGTGAAACTAGCGGGACCCCCCTGTTTGCCTACGAGCAGTACTTC
TRBV6-5	-	TRBD1	TRBJ2-1	CASMGTGAYNEQFF	TGTGCCAGCATGGGGACAGGGGCCTACAATGAGCAGTTCTTC
TRBV18	once	-	TRBJ2-2	CASSPQNTGELFF	TGTGCCAGCTCACCCCAGAACACCGGGGAGCTGTTTTTT
TRBV11-3	-	-	TRBJ2-1	CASSFTGNEQFF	TGTGCCAGCAGCTTTACCGGGAATGAGCAGTTCTTC
TRBV28	-	TRBD1	TRBJ1-1	CASSPLGQGATEAFF	TGTGCCAGCAGTCCCCTGGGACAGGGGGCGACTGAAGCTTTCTTT
TRBV28	-	-	TRBJ2-7	CASSLQYEQYF	TGTGCCAGCAGTTTACAGTACGAGCAGTACTTC
TRBV6-5	-	-	TRBJ2-3	CASTDPGTDTQYF	TGTGCCAGCACCGACCCGGGGACAGATACGCAGTATTTT
TRBV12-2	few	-	TRBJ2-6	CASRPGCGRARTGANVLTF	TGTGCAAGTCGTCCAGGGTGCGGGAGGGCTCGAACTGGGGCCAACGTCCTGACTTTC
TRBV28	-	-	TRBJ1-1	CASSLKSGGAFF	TGTGCCAGCAGTTTAAAGTCCGGGGGGGCTTTCTTT
TRBV9	-	-	TRBJ1-4	CASSVDSLGEKLFF	TGTGCCAGCAGCGTGGACAGTTTAGGAGAAAAACTGTTTTTT
TRBV15	-	-	TRBJ2-2	CATSRDLTGELFF	TGTGCCACCAGCAGAGATCTGACCGGGGAGCTGTTTTTT
TRBV28	-	TRBD1	TRBJ1-5	CASTITGGESQPQHF	TGTGCCAGCACCATTACAGGGGGCGAAAGTCAGCCCCAGCATTTT
TRBV6-5	-	TRBD2	TRBJ2-5	CASSSHAGGLVETQYF	TGTGCCAGCAGTTCCCATGCGGGAGGGCTGGTAGAGACCCAGTACTTC
TRBV5-1	-	TRBD2	TRBJ2-3	CASSLAPSGLAGGTDTQYF	TGCGCCAGCAGCTTGGCCCCATCCGGACTAGCGGGGGGCACAGATACGCAGTATTTT
TRBV5-4	-	-	TRBJ1-2	CASSLEQGANYGYTF	TGTGCCAGCAGCTTGGAACAGGGAGCTAACTATGGCTACACCTTC
TRBV9	-	-	TRBJ1-4	CASSADRSNEKLFF	TGTGCCAGCAGCGCGGACAGATCTAATGAAAAACTGTTTTTT
TRBV19	-	-	TRBJ2-3	CASSTSWGTDTQYF	TGTGCCAGTAGTACTAGTTGGGGCACAGATACGCAGTATTTT
TRBV3-1/TRBV3-2	-	TRBD2	TRBJ2-2	CASSQALAGVSSTGELFF	TGTGCCAGCAGCCAAGCCCTTGCGGGAGTAAGTTCGACCGGGGAGCTGTTTTTT
TRBV11-2	-	TRBD2	TRBJ2-2	CASSLSGGNTGELFF	TGTGCCAGCAGCCTAAGCGGGGGGAACACCGGGGAGCTGTTTTTT
TRBV5-1	-	TRBD2	TRBJ2-1	CASSAGLGPLYNEQFF	TGCGCCAGCAGCGCTGGACTAGGGCCCCTTTACAATGAGCAGTTCTTC
TRBV19	-	-	TRBJ1-1	CASSIMRGMNTEAFF	TGTGCCAGTAGTATAATGCGGGGGATGAACACTGAAGCTTTCTTT
TRBV2	-	TRBD1	TRBJ2-1	CASRTGVSNEQFF	TGTGCCAGCAGGACAGGGGTCTCCAATGAGCAGTTCTTC
TRBV3-1/TRBV3-2	-	-	TRBJ1-3	CASTRGPGDTIYF	TGTGCCAGCACCCGAGGGCCAGGCGACACCATATATTTT
TRBV5-1	-	TRBD1	TRBJ2-2	CASSLSGQGAFGELFF	TGCGCCAGCAGCCTTTCGGGACAGGGGGCGTTCGGGGAGCTGTTTTTT
TRBV4-2	once	-	TRBJ1-1	CASGGVTEAFF	TGTGCCAGTGGGGGGGTAACTGAAGCTTTCTTT
TRBV19	-	-	TRBJ1-1	CASSIGRENTEAFF	TGTGCCAGTAGTATCGGGCGGGAGAACACTGAAGCTTTCTTT
TRBV11-2	-	TRBD2	TRBJ2-7	CASRTTSGGSYEQYF	TGTGCCAGCAGAACTACTAGCGGGGGGTCCTACGAGCAGTACTTC
TRBV6-5	-	-	TRBJ2-3	CASRPEQGTMKYF	TGTGCCAGCAGACCCGAGCAGGGGACAATGAAGTATTTT
TRBV28	-	-	TRBJ2-5	CASRVRQETQYF	TGTGCCAGCAGGGTGAGACAAGAGACCCAGTACTTC
TRBV6-4	-	TRBD1	TRBJ1-2	CASSDWGQGAGGYTF	TGTGCCAGCAGTGACTGGGGACAGGGGGCGGGCGGCTACACCTTC
TRBV30	-	-	TRBJ1-5	CALAISPNQPQHF	TGTGCCCTCGCCATTAGCCCCAATCAGCCCCAGCATTTT
TRBV2	-	TRBD1	TRBJ2-1	CASSDPGQRYNEQFF	TGTGCCAGCAGTGACCCGGGACAGCGATACAATGAGCAGTTCTTC
TRBV3-1/TRBV3-2	-	-	TRBJ1-6	CASSQAGSGVSPLHF	TGTGCCAGCAGCCAAGCTGGGTCAGGGGTTTCACCCCTCCACTTT
TRBV19	-	-	TRBJ1-2	CASSIVGQPYGYTF	TGTGCCAGTAGTATAGTTGGACAGCCCTATGGCTACACCTTC
TRBV3-1/TRBV3-2	-	-	TRBJ1-2	CASSQVRRRTNYGYTF	TGTGCCAGCAGCCAAGTCCGAAGGAGGACTAACTATGGCTACACCTTC
TRBV12-3/TRBV12-4	few	-	TRBJ1-5	CASSLTTVQPQHF	TGTGCCAGCAGTCTGACGACAGTTCAGCCCCAGCATTTT
TRBV2	-	TRBD2	TRBJ2-1	CASRVLAASSYNEQFF	TGTGCCAGCAGGGTACTAGCGGCAAGCTCCTACAATGAGCAGTTCTTC